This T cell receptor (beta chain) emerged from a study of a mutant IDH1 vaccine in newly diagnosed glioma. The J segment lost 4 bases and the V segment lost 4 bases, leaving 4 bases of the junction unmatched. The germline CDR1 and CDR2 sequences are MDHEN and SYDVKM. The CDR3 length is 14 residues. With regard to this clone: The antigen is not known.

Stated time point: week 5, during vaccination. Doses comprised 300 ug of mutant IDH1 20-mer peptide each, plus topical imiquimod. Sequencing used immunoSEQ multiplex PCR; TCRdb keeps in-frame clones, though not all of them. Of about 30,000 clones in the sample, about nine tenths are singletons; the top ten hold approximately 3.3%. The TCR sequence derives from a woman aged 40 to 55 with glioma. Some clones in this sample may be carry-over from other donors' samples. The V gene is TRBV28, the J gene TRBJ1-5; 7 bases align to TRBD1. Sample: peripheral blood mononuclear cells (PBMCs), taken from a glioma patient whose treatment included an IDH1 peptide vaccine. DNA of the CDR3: TGTGCCAGCAGTTCCCGGGACAGAAATCAGCCCCAGCATTTT. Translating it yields CASSSRDRNQPQHF. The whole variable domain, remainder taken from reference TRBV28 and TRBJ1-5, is DVKVTQSSRYLVKRTGEKVFLECVQDMDHENMFWYRQDPGLGLRLIYFSYDVKMKEKGDIPEGYSVSREKKERFSLILESASTNQTSMYLCASSSRDRNQPQHFGDGTRLSIL.